These 22 T cell receptor beta chains originate from one sample sequenced in a study of blood T cells in healthy people across ages. Through a sample-barcoded 5' primer and a J-beta primer mix, a second PCR was run for roughly 6 to 11 cycles. TCRdb called the 5' RACE reads again in MiXCR, with one record for every CDR3 protein. The data contain roughly 1,800,000 distinct CDR3 sequences, just under 50% of them singletons. The sequenced sample was blood. All receptors derive from a woman between 40 and 50 years old in good health.

The CDR3 region is CATSDQRQSVIQYF. In DNA form, the CDR3 reads TGTGCCACCAGTGACCAAAGACAGTCCGTAATTCAGTATTTT. The genes are TRBV24-1 and TRBJ2-3, with D perhaps matching TRBD1 (5 bases). This CDR3 is built from 14 residues. Germline V gene data show CDR1 as KGHDR and CDR2 as SFDVKD. V was pared by 4 bases and J by 12 bases, with 19 bases between.

The CDR3 spells CATTKLANYGYTF. The CDR3 DNA sequence: TGTGCCACGACCAAACTGGCTAACTATGGCTACACCTTC. J is TRBJ1-2 and V is TRBV6-2 or TRBV6-3; D is uncertain. There are 13 residues in the CDR3. Deletions cut 10 bases from V and 0 bases from J, with 12 bases between. The germline gives CDR1 MNHEY, CDR2 SVGEGT.

Many counts were recorded for this clonotype. The gene calls are TRBV7-2 and TRBJ2-7, with a tentative D call TRBD1 (5 bases). V lost 4 bases and J lost 2, with 6 bases in between. CDR3 length: 12 amino acids. Per germline, CDR1 SGHTA and CDR2 FQGNSA. The CDR3 sequence is CASSSTAYEQYF. The CDR3 DNA reads as TGTGCCAGCAGCTCGACAGCCTACGAGCAGTACTTC.

The sample holds one count of this clonotype. The chain joins TRBV6-5 to TRBJ1-1; no reliable D call. Germline V lookup: CDR1 MNHEY, CDR2 SVGAGI. The CDR3 extends over 15 amino acids. Trimming pared 5 bases from V and 1 base from J, leaving 14 bases between. CDR3 sequence: CASSPSLASNTEAFF. The CDR3 DNA reads TGTGCCAGCAGTCCCTCGCTGGCTTCGAACACTGAAGCTTTCTTT.

This clonotype was detected only a few times. V is TRBV29-1 and J is TRBJ2-7, with D tentatively TRBD2 (6 bases). CDR3 length equals 14 residues. Germline lookup yields CDR1 SQVTM and CDR2 ANQGSEA. V was clipped by 4 bases and J by 3 bases, with 16 bases between them. CDR3 nucleotides: TGCAGCGTTGGCCCCGGGGGTTCTTTCTACGAGCAGTACTTC. Amino acids: CSVGPGGSFYEQYF.

V gene TRBV3-1 combines with J gene TRBJ2-1, with D hard to call. CDR1 LGHDT and CDR2 YNNKEL come from the germline V gene (reference sequence). This CDR3 has 13 residues. V was trimmed by 2 bases and J by 7 bases, leaving 9 bases between them. CDR3 nucleotide sequence: TGTGCCAGCAGCCAAAATTCCGGAAATGAGCAGTTCTTC. Protein: CASSQNSGNEQFF.

The V gene is TRBV6-4, the J gene TRBJ2-7; possibly TRBD1 or TRBD2 for D (5 bases each). This CDR3 comprises 16 residues. Deletions cut 6 bases from V and 0 bases from J, with 18 bases between. Per germline, CDR1 MRHNA and CDR2 SNTAGT. The CDR3 loop reads CASSEKPGRSSYEQYF. In DNA, the CDR3 is TGTGCCAGCAGCGAAAAACCGGGACGTAGCTCCTACGAGCAGTACTTC.

A word on this clonotype: A read error may produce the germline difference seen at one junction end. Here the CDR3 DNA reads TGTGCCAGCAGCTTATGGCAGGGAGAGTACCAAGGGACCCAGTACTTC. Translating it yields CASSLWQGEYQGTQYF. J is TRBJ2-5 and V is TRBV7-9; D may match TRBD1 or TRBD2 (5 bases each). This CDR3 is 16 amino acids long. Germline V gene sequence: CDR1 SEHNR, CDR2 FQNEAQ (reference sequence).

This clonotype was counted only a few times. The chain recombines TRBV21-1 with TRBJ1-2; the table assigns TRBD1, which was not confirmed against the DNA. TRBV21-1 corresponds to a pseudogene. The CDR3 spans 18 residues. CDR3 sequence: CASSKKSDLGEGCYGYTF. CDR3 in DNA: TGTGCCAGCAGCAAAAAGTCAGATCTGGGCGAGGGTTGTTATGGCTACACCTTC.

The V gene is TRBV5-6, the J gene TRBJ2-1; D remains ambiguous. CDR3 size: 13 residues. Trimming removed 6 bases at V and 2 bases at J, with 9 bases between. Looked up from germline, CDR1 is SGHDT and CDR2 is YYEEEE. Here the CDR3 DNA reads TGTGCCAGCACCTGTGGAACCTACAATGAGCAGTTCTTC. The encoded protein is CASTCGTYNEQFF.

The rearrangement joins TRBV20-1 to TRBJ2-2; 16 bases align to TRBD2. CDR1 is DFQATT and CDR2 is SNEGSKA in the germline V gene (reference sequence). The V gene end was trimmed by 3 bases and the J gene end by 1 base; junction bases not matched to a gene: 2. The CDR3 is 17 amino acids. The chain's CDR3 is CSARGLAGGRNTGELFF. Written as DNA, the CDR3 is TGCAGTGCTAGGGGACTAGCGGGGGGGAGGAACACCGGGGAGCTGTTTTTT.

A few counts support this clonotype. This chain joins TRBV29-1 and TRBJ2-3; 9 positions agree with TRBD2. The junction had 13 bases not matched to a gene; V was cut back by 7 bases and J by 11 bases. This CDR3 is built from 13 residues. Germline lookup yields CDR1 SQVTM and CDR2 ANQGSEA. CDR3 region: CSGTGTSILGQYF. The CDR3 DNA sequence: TGCAGCGGAACCGGGACTAGCATTTTAGGGCAGTATTTT.

The chain uses TRBV29-1 and TRBJ1-4, with TRBD1 identical over 7 bases. The CDR3 covers 12 residues. CDR1 SQVTM and CDR2 ANQGSEA come from the germline V gene. Trimming took 4 bases from V and 8 from J; bases not matched to a gene: 4. CDR3 in amino acids: CSVGQGGEKLFF. CDR3 in DNA: TGCAGCGTTGGACAGGGAGGGGAAAAACTGTTTTTT.

The genes are TRBV9 and TRBJ2-3, with 7 bases identical to TRBD2. The CDR3 spans 16 residues. V gave up 3 bases and J gave up 0 bases; unmatched junction bases: 7. Germline V lookup: CDR1 SGDLS, CDR2 YYNGEE. The CDR3 bases are TGTGCCAGCAGCGGGGGACTAACCTATAGCACAGATACGCAGTATTTT. Its protein product is CASSGGLTYSTDTQYF.

The chain carries TRBV20-1 and TRBJ2-1; 10 bases match TRBD2. V was clipped by 6 bases and J by 10 bases; unmatched bases: 9. Germline assignment: CDR1 DFQATT and CDR2 SNEGSKA (reference sequence). The CDR3 runs 13 residues. In DNA, the CDR3 is TGCAGTGCCCCAGCGGGGGGGCCTTTCGAGCAGTTCTTC. It codes for CSAPAGGPFEQFF.

This clonotype was found a few times. The chain is built from TRBV5-1 and TRBJ2-3; 7 positions agree with TRBD2. Trimming took 7 bases from V and 4 from J; bases not matched to a gene: 6. Looked up from germline, CDR1 is SGHRS and CDR2 is YFSETQ. The CDR3 extends over 13 amino acids. The CDR3 spells CASREVLPDTQYF. CDR3 DNA: TGCGCCAGCCGGGAGGTCCTCCCAGATACGCAGTATTTT.

V and J are TRBV28 and TRBJ1-2; 10 nucleotides agree with TRBD1. The CDR3 spans 15 residues. CDR1 is MDHEN and CDR2 is SYDVKM in the germline V gene. V was pared by 6 bases and J by 0 bases, with 4 bases of the junction left unmatched. The DNA for the CDR3 is TGTGCCAGCAGGGGGACAGGGGTTACTAACTATGGCTACACCTTC. Its protein is CASRGTGVTNYGYTF.

Points on this clonotype: One junction end disagrees with the germline gene, perhaps due to a read error. This chain connects TRBV4-3 to TRBJ2-7, with D tentatively TRBD2 (6 bases). This CDR3 spans 16 amino acids. CDR1 is LGHNA, CDR2 YSLEER, per germline. The CDR3 DNA follows: TGCGCCAGCAGCCAAGACTGGACTACCTTTGCCTACGAGCGGTACTTC. Its translation is CASSQDWTTFAYERYF.

This rearrangement joins TRBV4-2 to TRBJ2-7; unclear D gene. The germline V gene has CDR1 LGHNA and CDR2 YNFKEQ. Trimming cost V 8 bases and J 1 base, with 12 bases left between them. This CDR3 has 13 residues. CDR3: CASAARVSYEQYF. CDR3 sequence (DNA): TGTGCCAGCGCGGCTAGAGTGTCCTACGAGCAGTACTTC.

The chain recombines TRBV5-1 with TRBJ2-7; 7 positions agree with TRBD1. J was trimmed by 2 bases and V by 5 bases; bases with no gene match: 7. CDR3 length: 14 residues. Germline V gene lookup returns CDR1 SGHRS and CDR2 YFSETQ. CDR3 nucleotide sequence: TGCGCCAGCAGGCTTGGGGACAGCCCCTACGAGCAGTACTTC. Translated: CASRLGDSPYEQYF.

This clonotype was detected only a few times. The rearrangement links TRBV28 to TRBJ2-7, with D maybe TRBD2 (6 bases). CDR3 size: 13 residues. Germline V gene data show CDR1 as MDHEN and CDR2 as SYDVKM. Trimming left V 1 base short and J 5 bases short, with 9 bases between. Written as DNA, the CDR3 is TGTGCCAGCAGTTTATTCGGGGGTGACGAGCAGTACTTC. Its translation is CASSLFGGDEQYF.

This chain connects TRBV27 to TRBJ2-7, with D unclear. In germline, CDR1 is MNHEY, CDR2 SMNVEV (reference sequence). CDR3 size: 13 residues. V was clipped by 5 bases and J by 2 bases, with 10 bases between them. The CDR3 region has the DNA TGTGCCAGCAGTGTAATGTGGGCCTACGAGCAGTACTTC. It encodes CASSVMWAYEQYF.